This T cell receptor (beta chain) was recovered during a study of blood T cells in healthy people across ages. Sample-barcoded 5' priming and a J-beta primer mix drove a second PCR of roughly 6 to 12 cycles. TCRdb recomputed calls from the 5' RACE reads with MiXCR, one row per CDR3 protein. The data contain fewer than 1 million distinct CDR3 sequences, around 42% of them seen just once; the ten biggest clones take up roughly a fifth. Those donating, healthy Caucasian individuals from Russia, were aged 6 to 90. Every sample yielded at least 6.5 million isolated PBMCs. Regarding the study as a whole: The fall in TCR beta diversity per million T cells was roughly linear with age. Both higher diversity and more naive CD4+ cells marked long-lived donors when set against aged donors.

This clonotype was observed at least ten times. Its antigen remains unknown. This TCR came from a man between 60 and 75 years old in good health. The specimen sequenced was blood.

The chain's CDR3 is CATSRGQGTNEKLFF. CDR3 coding DNA: TGTGCCACCAGCAGAGGACAGGGAACTAATGAAAAACTGTTTTTT. The V call is TRBV15, the J call TRBJ1-4; 7 nucleotides align to TRBD1. The CDR3 length is 15 residues. The germline gives CDR1 LNHNV, CDR2 YYDKDF (reference sequence). The J segment lost 1 base and the V segment lost 1 base, leaving 0 bases of the junction unmatched.